Here is one T cell receptor (beta chain) with its context. This record comes from a study of blood T cell repertoires in COVID-19. Study as a whole: The United States, Italy and Spain were the sources of the acute and convalescent COVID-19 samples. T cells, B-cell-depleted T cells, or PBMCs supplied cDNA or gDNA.

As handled by the study authors: Amplification from reference gene primers served as the basis for estimated nucleated cell counts. Clones were read by immunoSEQ multiplex PCR, and TCRdb kept only the in-frame ones, dropping some. That table furnishes V, J and clone size, whereas the DNA furnished D and trimming. In the table there are 100,000 to 150,000 clones, over 75% of which are singletons. CDR3 length: 20 amino acids. The germline CDR1 and CDR2 sequences are MGHRA and YSYEKL. V dropped 0 bases and J dropped 6; count of bases not matched to a gene: 20. The sample was peripheral blood. This sequence originates from a woman aged 60-75 years with acute or convalescent COVID-19. The V gene is TRBV4-1, the J gene TRBJ2-3; 8 positions match TRBD2. The CDR3 sequence is CASSQDRTVTRNGRADTQYF. DNA of the CDR3: TGCGCCAGCAGCCAAGATCGAACGGTTACGCGGAACGGGAGGGCTGATACGCAGTATTTT.